Listed below are T cell receptor beta chains from one sample, sequenced in a study of CD8 T cells in ankylosing spondylitis. TCRdb redid the calling of the 5' RACE reads with MiXCR, one entry per CDR3 protein. The repertoire has 150,000 to 200,000 distinct CDR3 sequences, 11% of them found once; the top ten carry 29%. Sequenced sample: blood, either unsorted or a sorted T cell fraction (not recorded which). The receptors shown here come from a male donor with ankylosing spondylitis or in good health (not recorded which). Both conserved end residues are part of each CDR3. Each record gives: D gene, clone size, V gene, J gene, CDR3 DNA, CDR3 protein. The D gene is left open where the match is weak. Expanded clones get a size class; other rows say once, few or many, or leave the size out.

-	many	TRBV12-3/TRBV12-4	TRBJ2-7	TGTGCCAGCAGCCCCGGGGGGCACGAGCAGTACTTC	CASSPGGHEQYF
-	many	TRBV6-5	TRBJ1-1	TGTGCCAGCAGTTGGTCGAAGAACACTGAAGCTTTCTTT	CASSWSKNTEAFF
TRBD1	many	TRBV20-1	TRBJ2-7	TGCAGTGCTGAGACAGGGGGAGACTACGAGCAGTACTTC	CSAETGGDYEQYF
-	many	TRBV14	TRBJ1-6	TGTGCCAGCAGCCAAGAATCCGCCGCCTACTATAATTCACCCCTCCACTTT	CASSQESAAYYNSPLHF
-	many	TRBV5-1	TRBJ2-2	TGCGCCAGCAGCTTGGGTGTGAGAGATCCGAACACCGGGGAGCTGTTTTTT	CASSLGVRDPNTGELFF
-	few	TRBV27	TRBJ2-3	TGTGCCAGCAGTTTACGGGACGCTACAGATACGCAGTATTTT	CASSLRDATDTQYF
-	few	TRBV20-1	TRBJ1-2	TGCAGTGCCCACAGCTCTAACTATGGCTACACCTTC	CSAHSSNYGYTF
-	-	TRBV6-5	TRBJ1-1	TGTGCCAGCAGTTACTCACCGGAAGCCAGAGGCACTGAAGCTTTCTTT	CASSYSPEARGTEAFF
-	many	TRBV21-1	TRBJ2-6	TGTGCCAGCAGCAAAGAGAGGGCAAGGTGGGCCGGGGCCAACGTCCTGACTTTC	CASSKERARWAGANVLTF
TRBD2	-	TRBV20-1	TRBJ2-3	TGCAGTGCTTATCCATCATCAGCGGGGGGAACAGATACGCAGTATTTT	CSAYPSSAGGTDTQYF
-	-	TRBV6-2/TRBV6-3	TRBJ2-5	TGTGCCAGCACCCAAGCAGGGCGACTGGGGACCCAGTACTTC	CASTQAGRLGTQYF